This is a list of T cell receptor beta chains from one sample in a study of blood T cells in healthy people across ages. MiXCR, run by TCRdb on the 5' RACE reads, gives a single entry per CDR3 protein. The sample has around 790,000 distinct CDR3 sequences, around 42% seen once. Sequenced input: blood. The receptors stem from a man aged 55 to 70 in good health. Each CDR3 is given with its conserved first and last residue. The order of the fields is J gene, V gene, clone size, D gene, CDR3 protein, CDR3 DNA. D genes are given only for firm matches. Size is omitted from some rows. Given values are once, few, many or a class for expanded clones.

TRBJ2-5	TRBV7-2	NA	NA	CASSLVGTKETQYF	TGTGCCAGCAGCTTAGTTGGGACAAAAGAGACCCAGTACTTC
TRBJ2-5	TRBV5-6	few	TRBD1	CASSLRDREDEQYF	TGTGCCAGCAGCTTGAGGGACAGGGAAGATGAGCAGTACTTC
TRBJ2-6	TRBV5-1	NA	NA	CASSLVVDSGANVLTF	TGCGCCAGCAGCTTGGTAGTGGACTCTGGGGCCAACGTCCTGACTTTC
TRBJ2-5	TRBV29-1	NA	NA	CSGGPRWRTPYF	TGCAGCGGAGGACCTCGATGGAGGACCCCGTACTTC
TRBJ2-5	TRBV7-9	few	NA	CASRPPGGRETQYF	TGTGCCAGCAGACCTCCGGGGGGCAGAGAGACCCAGTACTTC
TRBJ2-7	TRBV12-3/TRBV12-4	NA	NA	CARGGWDTYEQYF	TGTGCCAGGGGTGGGTGGGACACCTACGAGCAGTATTTC
TRBJ2-7	TRBV30	NA	NA	CAFGTLIDYEQYF	TGTGCCTTTGGGACACTAATTGACTACGAGCAGTACTTC
TRBJ1-4	TRBV20-1	few	NA	CSASRTGREKLFF	TGCAGTGCTAGCCGGACGGGACGAGAAAAACTGTTTTTT
TRBJ2-3	TRBV25-1	NA	NA	CASSDRGNTQYF	TGTGCCAGCAGTGACCGCGGGAATACGCAGTATTTT
TRBJ2-2	TRBV7-6	NA	TRBD1	CASSLAAGQGSGELFF	TGTGCCAGCAGCTTAGCTGCGGGACAGGGGAGCGGGGAGCTGTTTTTT
TRBJ2-5	TRBV7-6	NA	NA	CASSLGSRGNNEQYF	TGTGCCAGCAGCTTAGGTTCCCGGGGTAACAATGAGCAGTACTTC
TRBJ1-1	TRBV6-2/TRBV6-3	NA	NA	CASSYRDRNTEAFF	TGTGCCAGCAGTTACAGGGATCGCAACACTGAAGCTTTCTTT
TRBJ2-7	TRBV2	few	NA	CASSVDGKRCEQYF	TGTGCCAGCAGTGTGGACGGGAAGCGTTGCGAGCAGTACTTC
TRBJ2-5	TRBV20-1	NA	NA	CSASRWRAGRIQETQYF	TGCAGTGCTAGTAGGTGGCGGGCGGGCAGGATACAAGAGACCCAGTACTTC
TRBJ2-7	TRBV4-1	NA	NA	CVSSREESGAYEQYF	TGCGTCAGCAGCCGCGAGGAAAGTGGGGCATACGAGCAGTACTTC
TRBJ1-6	TRBV15	NA	NA	CATSRPSDNSPLHF	TGTGCCACCAGCAGACCAAGCGATAATTCACCCCTCCACTTT
TRBJ2-5	TRBV6-5	NA	NA	CASSPFEGTQYF	TGTGCCAGCAGCCCCTTCGAGGGGACCCAGTACTTC
TRBJ2-3	TRBV29-1	NA	NA	CSAKPGHHTDTQYF	TGCAGCGCTAAACCGGGACACCACACAGATACGCAGTATTTT
TRBJ2-3	TRBV2	few	NA	CASCRRGTDTQYF	TGTGCCAGCTGTCGGAGGGGGACAGATACGCAGTATTTT
TRBJ2-5	TRBV11-2	NA	NA	CASSTLTGRKETQYF	TGTGCCAGCAGCACCCTCACGGGCAGGAAAGAGACCCAGTACTTC
TRBJ2-7	TRBV12-3/TRBV12-4	NA	NA	CASSLGPAWRDEQYF	TGTGCCAGCAGTTTAGGACCCGCATGGCGGGACGAGCAGTACTTC
TRBJ1-2	TRBV20-1	NA	NA	CSARSLMTAGGYTF	TGCAGTGCTAGATCACTAATGACGGCGGGGGGCTACACCTTC
TRBJ2-4	TRBV11-1	NA	NA	CASSLAPGDKNIQYF	TGTGCCAGCAGCTTAGCGCCCGGAGACAAAAACATTCAGTACTTC
TRBJ1-1	TRBV12-3/TRBV12-4	NA	NA	CASSLGFGRGTNTEAFF	TGTGCCAGCAGTTTAGGGTTCGGGCGGGGGACGAACACTGAAGCTTTCTTT
TRBJ2-3	TRBV4-3	few	TRBD1	CASSQVLPGGWEDTQYF	TGCGCCAGCAGCCAAGTCCTGCCAGGGGGCTGGGAGGATACGCAGTATTTT
TRBJ2-7	TRBV7-6	few	TRBD1	CASSSKPGTEYEQYF	TGTGCCAGCAGCTCCAAACCCGGGACAGAATACGAGCAGTACTTC
TRBJ2-7	TRBV12-3/TRBV12-4	NA	NA	CASSFYSREQYF	TGTGCCAGCAGTTTCTATTCGCGAGAGCAGTACTTC
TRBJ1-2	TRBV15	NA	NA	CATSRDRPPYGYTF	TGTGCCACCAGCAGAGATAGGCCTCCGTATGGCTACACCTTC
TRBJ2-1	TRBV10-3	few	TRBD2	CAISPSGGARNEQFF	TGTGCCATCAGCCCTAGCGGGGGGGCGAGAAATGAGCAGTTCTTC
TRBJ2-1	TRBV4-1	few	TRBD2	CASSQEGIAGGYNEQFF	TGCGCCAGCAGCCAAGAAGGGATAGCGGGGGGCTACAATGAGCAGTTCTTC
TRBJ2-7	TRBV6-5	NA	NA	CASSDQGWGYEQYF	TGTGCCAGCAGTGACCAGGGTTGGGGGTACGAGCAGTACTTC
TRBJ2-5	TRBV28	NA	NA	CASSPRPTTQYF	TGTGCCAGCTCCCCTAGACCAACGACCCAGTACTTC
TRBJ2-7	TRBV12-3/TRBV12-4	NA	TRBD2	CASSYRGGISYEQYF	TGTGCCAGCAGTTACCGCGGGGGAATCTCCTACGAGCAGTACTTC
TRBJ1-2	TRBV27	NA	TRBD1	CASRWDREGYGYTF	TGTGCCAGCAGGTGGGACAGGGAGGGTTACGGCTACACCTTC
TRBJ2-3	TRBV12-3/TRBV12-4	NA	NA	CASRWGLDTQYF	TGTGCCAGCAGATGGGGTTTAGATACGCAGTATTTT
TRBJ1-1	TRBV6-6	NA	TRBD1	CASSIPRTGDTEAFF	TGTGCCAGCAGTATCCCACGGACAGGGGACACTGAAGCTTTCTTT
TRBJ2-3	TRBV11-3	NA	TRBD1	CASSLNRGQKDTQYF	TGTGCCAGCAGCTTAAACAGGGGGCAGAAAGATACGCAGTATTTT
TRBJ2-7	TRBV9	few	TRBD1	CASSVSGGETHEQYF	TGTGCCAGCAGCGTATCAGGGGGCGAGACCCACGAGCAGTACTTC
TRBJ1-5	TRBV20-1	NA	NA	CSARLGMAGTYQPQHF	TGCAGTGCTAGGCTTGGGATGGCAGGGACCTATCAGCCCCAGCATTTT
TRBJ2-2	TRBV5-1	once	NA	CASNIGWDTGELFF	TGCGCCAGCAACATCGGGTGGGACACCGGGGAGCTGTTTTTT